This T cell receptor beta chain was recorded in a study of human T cells and chemical hapten exposure. Findings and caveats of the study: Sensitizing to DPC left TCRs with a frequency above 1 in 1000 unaltered.

During construction of the library, unique molecular identifiers were attached to individual cDNA molecules for quantitative, reproducible TCR counting. TCRdb re-analysed the RACE reads in MiXCR, keeping a single row per CDR3 protein. The sample holds 35,000 to 55,000 distinct CDR3 sequences; 3.7% are singletons and the top ten take about 5.6%. The CDR3 extends over 15 amino acids. Trimming cost V 0 bases and J 4 bases, with 11 bases left between them. Germline values: CDR1 SGDLS, CDR2 YYNGEE. The sample's time point: healthy volunteer bleed at 6 weeks. Total RNA was isolated from unfractionated whole blood. This clonotype turned up a few times. What it binds is not known.

The sequencing sample was made of whole blood. The TCR originated in a human donor in good health. Some clones in this sample may be carry-over from other donors' samples. The rearrangement uses TRBV9 and TRBJ2-1, with D perhaps matching TRBD2 (7 bases). This chain's CDR3 is CASSVEGEGYNEQFF. CDR3 sequence (DNA): TGTGCCAGCAGCGTAGAGGGGGAGGGGTACAATGAGCAGTTCTTC.